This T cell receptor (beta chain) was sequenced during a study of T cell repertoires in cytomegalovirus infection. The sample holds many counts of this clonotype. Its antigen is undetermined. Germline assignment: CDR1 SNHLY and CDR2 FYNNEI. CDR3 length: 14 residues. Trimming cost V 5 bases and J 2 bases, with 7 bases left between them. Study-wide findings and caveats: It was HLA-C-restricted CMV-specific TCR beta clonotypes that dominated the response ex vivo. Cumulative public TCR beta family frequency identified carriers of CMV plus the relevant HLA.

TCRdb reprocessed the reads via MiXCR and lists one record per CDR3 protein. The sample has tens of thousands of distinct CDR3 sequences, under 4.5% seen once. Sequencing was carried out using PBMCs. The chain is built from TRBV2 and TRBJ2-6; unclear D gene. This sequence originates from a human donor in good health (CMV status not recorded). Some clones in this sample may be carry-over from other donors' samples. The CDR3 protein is CASSSQTGANVLTF. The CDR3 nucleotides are TGTGCCAGCAGTAGTCAGACTGGGGCCAACGTCCTGACTTTC.